This T cell receptor (beta chain) stems from a study of Ad26.COV2.S vaccination and SARS-CoV-2 variants. On the study more broadly: The study gave Ad26.COV2.S intramuscularly, once or twice 56 days apart.

Treatment here: approximately 18 received Ad26.COV2.S at low or high dose, single or two shots; several received placebo; per-sample allocation not given. At day 63 after the first vaccine or placebo injection, samples were drawn. The V end was cut by 9 bases, the J end by 4 bases, with 14 bases between. Looked up from germline, CDR1 is KGHDR and CDR2 is SFDVKD. The CDR3 runs to 14 residues. Some clones are missing from TCRdb's copy, which holds only in-frame ones; the method was immunoSEQ multiplex PCR. The table lists 450,000 to 550,000 clones, roughly nine tenths of them singletons. The clonotype was recovered from a person aged 18-60 years who received the Ad26.COV2.S COVID-19 vaccine or a placebo. V usage is TRBV24-1 and J usage is TRBJ2-2, with D possibly matching TRBD1 (6 bases). This specimen consisted of peripheral blood, obtained in a trial of Ad26.COV2.S vaccine versus placebo. CDR3 coding DNA: TGTGCCACCCAGGGGCGCGAGGGCACCGGGGAGCTGTTTTTT. Its protein product is CATQGREGTGELFF.